Detailed here is one T cell receptor (beta chain). The sample comes from a study of technical replicates of blood from four donors. Assay: immunoSEQ multiplex PCR; the TCRdb copy retains only in-frame clones and omits some. The top ten hold approximately 0.26% of the sample, which has more than 90,000 clones, about 96% seen once. V lost 3 bases to trimming and J lost 3 bases, with 9 bases between them. CDR3 size: 13 residues. The germline V gene has CDR1 MDHEN and CDR2 SYDVKM. The V and J genes are TRBV28 and TRBJ2-7; the D gene is possibly TRBD2 (5 bases). The sequence came from a human donor in good health. Sequencing was carried out using T cells isolated from PBMCs. The CDR3 sequence is CASSFLGIYEQYF. In DNA, the CDR3 is TGTGCCAGCAGTTTCCTCGGGATCTACGAGCAGTACTTC.